This TCR beta chain was obtained from a study of blood T cell repertoires in COVID-19. Across the study: Sources were T cells, B-cell-depleted T cells, or PBMCs; the material itself was cDNA or gDNA.

Followed longitudinally, the Seattle patients had been enrolled during active infection. Some clones are missing from TCRdb's copy, which holds only in-frame ones; the method was immunoSEQ multiplex PCR. Of around 300,000 clones in the sample, approximately 89% were seen once. Deletions cut 1 base from V and 3 bases from J, with 7 bases between. This CDR3 contains 14 residues. CDR1 and CDR2 (germline): PRHDT, FYEKMQ (reference sequence). V is TRBV13 and J is TRBJ1-5; D might be TRBD1 (6 bases). The origin of this receptor is a woman between 25 and 40 years old with COVID-19, enrolled during active disease. Sequenced input: peripheral blood. CDR3 sequence reads: CASSLDRDNQPQHF. CDR3 DNA sequence: TGTGCCAGCAGCTTAGACAGGGACAATCAGCCCCAGCATTTT.